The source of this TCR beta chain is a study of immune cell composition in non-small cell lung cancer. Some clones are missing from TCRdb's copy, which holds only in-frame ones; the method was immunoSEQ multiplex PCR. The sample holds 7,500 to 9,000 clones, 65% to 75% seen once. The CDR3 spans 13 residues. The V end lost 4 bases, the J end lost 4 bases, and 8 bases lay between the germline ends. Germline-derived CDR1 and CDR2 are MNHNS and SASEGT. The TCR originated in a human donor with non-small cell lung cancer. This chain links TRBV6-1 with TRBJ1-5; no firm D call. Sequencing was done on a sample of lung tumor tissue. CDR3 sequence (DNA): TGTGCCAGCAGTGCTGTCGTGAATCAGCCCCAGCATTTT. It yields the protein CASSAVVNQPQHF.